Detailed here is one TCR beta chain. This record comes from a study of T cell changes during pregnancy in multiple sclerosis. The method was immunoSEQ multiplex PCR; TCRdb's version includes in-frame clones alone and lacks a portion of them. In the table there are around 44,000 clones, roughly 92% of which are singletons. The CDR3 has 16 residues. The sequence was obtained from a female donor with multiple sclerosis, enrolled in a pregnancy study. The sample was peripheral blood. This rearrangement joins TRBV12-2 to TRBJ2-1; the table calls TRBD2, which could not be checked here. TRBV12-2 is designated a pseudogene. CDR3 DNA sequence: TGTGCAAGTCGCTTAGGCCCTAGCGGGAGCGACCATGAGCAGTTCTTC. Encoded protein: CASRLGPSGSDHEQFF.